The sequence of this T cell receptor (beta chain) was determined in a study of cytomegalovirus exposure and HLA in healthy donors (dated by TCRdb to about 2017). Background for the entire study: According to an earlier analysis of several hundred of the donors, 150 million to 200 million T cells yielded 117 million unique TCR beta sequences and 276 Gb of sequence data. About 280 gigabases of sequencing data and around 80 million unique TCR sequences made up an early release that covered several hundred HLA-typed donors. Of the roughly 430 genotyped donors, about 84% fell in the genetic ancestry cluster associated with self-reported Caucasian donors. The study aimed to test whether signatures of past pathogen exposure could be identified by cataloging public T cell receptors. Using immunosequencing, the study profiled T cell repertoires from about 650 subjects and related those repertoires to cytomegalovirus serostatus. Besides the first cohort of around 700 subjects, a separate validation cohort made up of 120 or so different subjects was used. To predict cytomegalovirus infection status, the study combined high-throughput TCR immunosequencing, statistical association of individual TCRs with disease status, and machine learning. To study patterns of TCR occurrence, a later analysis re-analyzed previously published TCR beta repertoires from several hundred donors and added high-resolution HLA genotyping. Rather than using new phenotypic data, the later analysis identified candidate immune exposures from TCR beta sequences and from how often those sequences occurred across donors. An earlier analysis of some 500 of the donors applied high-throughput TCR beta sequencing to assess whether each TCR beta V gene segment acted as functional or pseudogenic. Donor age, sex, ethnicity and CMV serostatus were compiled alongside the repertoire data. In a later genetic analysis, genome-wide SNP genotypes for about 65% of the 666 donors were used, and that subset was treated as a discovery cohort. All discovery cohort repertoires had been generated on a single sequencing platform. HLA typing included class I and class II loci at four-digit resolution. The number of typed donors differed by locus: 629-630 for A, B, C, DRB1 and DQB1; some 500 for DQA1; over 600 for DPA1; and about 450 for DPB1. Roughly 5 DR-DQ haplotypes were treated as single units for association and clustering because of strong linkage in the cohort. Among approximately 370 genotyped donors of the cohort, an average of around 220,000 unique TCR beta nucleotide sequences was sequenced per donor, of which roughly 17% were non-productive.

Libraries were prepared through the immunoSEQ multiplex PCR assay. For the multiplex PCR, a mixture combining 60 forward primers for TCR Vbeta segments and 13 reverse primers for TCR Jbeta segments was used. Amplification of the CDR3 region of rearranged TCR beta genes was performed with a multiplex PCR assay on genomic DNA. The Illumina HiSeq System was used to sequence the amplified TCR beta libraries as 87-base-pair reads. From the authors' description of their analysis: Across the roughly 600 repertoires, a later analysis counted 80 million or so unique TCR beta chains, about 10 million of which were shared by at least two donors. To remove PCR and sequencing errors, raw reads were error-corrected and collapsed into unique sequences using a nearest-neighbor algorithm that merged closely related sequences. Alignment of CDR3 sequences to IMGT reference sequences was used to assign V, D and J gene segments. For a sequence to be retained, at least a six-nucleotide match to both a V gene segment and a J gene segment was required. A rearrangement counted as productive if the CDR3 had no stop codons and remained in frame with V and J, and every other rearrangement counted as non-productive. CDR3 was defined by IMGT convention, running from the second conserved V-encoded cysteine to the conserved J-encoded phenylalanine. The earlier analysis of 500 to 650 of the donors excluded any sequence lacking an unambiguous match to a single V gene segment. An earlier analysis of several hundred of the donors classified V segments as functional when productive rearrangements were above 56.7% and as segregating when the standard deviation between donors was above 5%. To diagnose cytomegalovirus status from the catalog of TCR beta chain sequences, a statistical classification framework was built. In a later analysis, V and J genes were assigned by comparing TCR nucleotide sequences against IMGT/GENE-DB human TR gene sequences. Using the TCRdist pipeline, a later analysis assigned CDR3 sequences along with most-parsimonious VDJ recombination scenarios. In a later analysis, each TCR beta chain was defined by its CDR3 amino acid sequence together with its V-gene family, and reads without a unique V-gene family were excluded. A later analysis removed 592 highly shared, low-generation-probability nucleotide sequences to deal with suspected cross-contamination and a sequencing artifact. In a later analysis, a clonal expansion index was calculated for each public chain from normalized within-repertoire ranks of inferred template counts. A later analysis computed generation probabilities with a VDJ recombination model fitted to out-of-frame rearrangements, and checked the results against IGoR. A later analysis scored TCR-TCR, TCR-HLA and TCR-CMV co-occurrence with hypergeometric tests, applying a repertoire-size bias correction to TCR pairs. To estimate false discovery rates, a later analysis permuted the HLA or CMV assignments 20 times. In a later analysis, co-occurring TCRs were grouped with DBSCAN, and TCRdist sequence similarity was added when clustering was performed within HLA-allele-positive subsets. Co-occurrence clustering excluded repertoires with fewer than 30,000 or more than 120,000 public chains, plus five with anomalous nucleotide sharing. TCRdb stores this immuneACCESS table with in-frame sequences only. Part of the clones is absent; in the studies checked, under half of the shortfall reflects unresolved V genes, and no reason is known for the rest. The D gene and trimming were derived from the DNA, and the V and J assignments and clone size from that table. The sample table lists under 150,000 clones, about 79% of them with a count of one. Together, the top ten hold over 2.5% of the sample.

Reading the germline V gene (reference sequence) gives CDR1 LNHDA and CDR2 SQIVND. At the junction V is shortened by 6 bases and J by 4 bases, with 15 bases in between. The CDR3 spans 15 residues, from the cysteine through the phenylalanine. Only the CDR3 part of the read is kept: 45 bases, read in frame from the first base. The research as a whole found: In a later analysis, HLA-associated TCR beta chains showed more clonal expansion and lower generation probabilities than non-associated chains that were equally common. Most TCR sequences were observed very rarely across donors, whereas some public TCRs were present in many individuals. A later analysis found that most CMV-associated TCR beta chains appeared HLA-restricted, with HLA associations seemingly driven largely by CMV exposure. A further reported finding was that TCR beta sequences accurately predicted the HLA-A and HLA-B alleles for most subjects in the first cohort. The 87-base-pair reads could not distinguish some IMGT-functional V segments, including TRBV6-2 and TRBV6-3, so those segments were excluded. The study listed 164 TCR beta chains as associated with cytomegalovirus. Compared with the approximately 700-donor mean, donors in an Asian-associated ancestry cluster had fewer N-insertions in productive TCRs, according to a later genetic analysis. A later genetic analysis associated a missense DCLRE1C variant with V-gene and J-gene trimming of TCR beta chains, and an independent cohort replicated the association. In vitro tests confirmed that a few of the cytomegalovirus-associated TCR beta chains recognize cytomegalovirus antigens. A later analysis found that TCR association rates varied across HLA loci, with DRB1 alleles showing the most associated TCRs and HLA-C alleles the fewest. The only immune exposure information available for the cohort was CMV serostatus. A later analysis reported that several top co-occurrence clusters appeared linked to parvovirus B19, influenza, CMV and Epstein-Barr virus. Only TCR beta chains were sequenced in this cohort, and the absence of alpha or paired-chain data limited detectable features. Linkage disequilibrium might explain the correlated functional status among segregating V segments, but an unknown experimental factor could not be excluded. A cluster of highly shared sequence variants was judged likely to be a technical artifact of the sequencing pipeline. An earlier analysis of 587 of the donors showed that most TCR beta V segments appeared in productive rearrangements either about 90% or about 30% of the time, which broadly matched IMGT annotations. HLA typing was unavailable for some donors at each locus, so association tests used only the typed subset. The authors suggested that the approach could potentially be generalized to other disease states and immunological phenotypes. Assigning TCR associations to individual alleles was difficult when HLA alleles, especially DR and DQ, strongly co-occurred. Presence/absence analyses assumed roughly uniform sequencing depth across donors, an assumption that may not hold. In both the original and validation cohorts, the classifier was reported to diagnose cytomegalovirus status with high specificity and sensitivity. Specific HLA alleles were associated with about 17,000 TCR beta sequences at a false discovery rate of 0.05 in a later analysis. Because counts were too low, roughly 17 rarely observed V segments, including chromosome 9 orphons, were left out of the earlier analysis of several hundred of the donors.

The cohort consisted of some 730 healthy bone marrow donors. At the time of sampling, every cohort member was nominally healthy, though immune exposures that went unrecorded were likely present. The donor tested CMV seronegative, placing the donor among the 350 to 400 seronegative members of the cohort. Every donor gave a peripheral blood sample, and the peripheral blood mononuclear cells from that sample were used for TCR beta sequencing. Genomic DNA was extracted from the blood cell samples with the Qiagen DNeasy Blood Extraction Kit. Worth noting for this clone: This clone's antigen is unknown. Base quality data are lacking; no much larger clone is found one base away.

This clonotype originated in a male donor in good health and CMV-seronegative. Sequencing input: PBMCs. Here the chain combines TRBV19 and TRBJ2-2; the D gene is possibly TRBD1, with 5 bases matching. CDR3 protein: CASRVDSTITGELFF. The sequenced DNA is TGTGCCAGTAGGGTAGACAGTACCATCACCGGGGAGCTGTTTTTT. Reference TRBV19 and TRBJ2-2 genes cover what lies past the CDR3, so the full variable domain is DGGITQSPKYLFRKEGQNVTLSCEQNLNHDAMYWYRQDPGQGLRLIYYSQIVNDFQKGDIAEGYSVSREKKESFPLTVTSAQKNPTAFYLCASRVDSTITGELFFGEGSRLTVL.